A single sample gave rise to the 29 T cell receptor beta chains below, sequenced in a study of cytomegalovirus exposure and HLA in healthy donors. PCR used 60 Vbeta primers and 13 Jbeta primers. Only in-frame clones appear in the TCRdb table, and some are missing; sequencing was by immunoSEQ multiplex PCR. Of 150,000 to 170,000 clones in the sample, 70% to 80% were seen once. Source material: PBMCs. Receptors originate from a man aged 30 to 45 in good health and CMV-seronegative.

The rearrangement joins TRBV19 to TRBJ2-1; 13 nucleotides match TRBD2. The V gene end was trimmed by 5 bases and the J gene end by 6 bases; junction bases not matched to a gene: 1. The CDR3 has 14 residues. In germline, CDR1 is LNHDA, CDR2 SQIVND (reference sequence). CDR3 protein: CASSWTSGGNEQFF. As DNA, the CDR3 is TGTGCCAGTAGTTGGACTAGCGGGGGCAATGAGCAGTTCTTC.

There are a few counts of this clone. The same CDR3 also results from other DNA sequences found in this sample. The chain recombines TRBV5-4 with TRBJ2-2, with 10 bases that match TRBD2. With 4 bases clipped from V and 5 bases from J, the junction kept 8 bases outside the gene matches. Per the germline V gene, CDR1 is SGHNT and CDR2 is YYREEE (reference sequence). This CDR3 spans 16 amino acids. The DNA for the CDR3 is TGTGCCAGCAGCCCTCCACGAGCGGGGGGGACCGGGGAGCTGTTTTTT. It codes for CASSPPRAGGTGELFF.

The chain carries TRBV5-6 and TRBJ1-1, with 9 bases matching TRBD1. V shed 4 bases, J shed 0 bases, and the junction held 7 bases outside the gene matches. CDR3 length: 16 residues. Germline assignment: CDR1 SGHDT and CDR2 YYEEEE. CDR3 sequence reads: CASSRGTGKMNTEAFF. CDR3 DNA: TGTGCCAGCAGCCGAGGGACAGGGAAGATGAACACTGAAGCTTTCTTT.

This sequence joins TRBV5-1 and TRBJ2-7; D is possibly TRBD1 (6 bases). CDR3 length: 14 residues. CDR1 is SGHRS and CDR2 is YFSETQ in the germline V gene. V lost 4 bases to trimming and J lost 3 bases, with 14 bases between them. The CDR3, as DNA: TGCGCCAGCAGCCTTGATGGACAGTACTACGAGCAGTACTTC. This sequence encodes CASSLDGQYYEQYF.

J is TRBJ2-3 and V is TRBV27; D possibly corresponds to TRBD2 (5 bases). The germline gives CDR1 MNHEY, CDR2 SMNVEV (reference sequence). Trimming shortened V by 2 bases and J by 6 bases, and 9 bases separated the two germline ends. CDR3 length: 13 residues. CDR3 sequence: CASSLRGADTQYF. The CDR3 DNA reads as TGTGCCAGCAGTTTACGGGGAGCGGATACGCAGTATTTT.

The J gene is TRBJ2-3, the V gene TRBV21-1; the listed D gene, TRBD2, was not tested against the DNA. TRBV21-1 constitutes a pseudogene. This CDR3 comprises 16 residues. This CDR3 reads CASSKGERGGADTQYF. CDR3 coding DNA: TGTGCCAGCAGCAAAGGGGAGCGGGGGGGCGCAGATACGCAGTATTTT.

The J gene is TRBJ1-1, the V gene TRBV5-1; D might be TRBD1 (6 bases). The length of the CDR3 is 16 residues. V was cut by 3 bases and J by 3 bases, with 18 bases left in between. Germline-derived CDR1 and CDR2 are SGHRS and YFSETQ. The CDR3 DNA is TGCGCCAGCAGCTCATACGGGACATTCGGATACACTGAAGCTTTCTTT. Protein sequence: CASSSYGTFGYTEAFF.

The table lists this clone with a few counts. The V call is TRBV4-2, the J call TRBJ2-2; no clear D gene. Trimming took off 2 bases at V and 3 bases at J, with 10 bases between the two ends. The germline CDR1 and CDR2 sequences are LGHNA and YNFKEQ. CDR3 size: 15 residues. For the CDR3, the DNA is TGTGCCAGCAGCCAACTCGATCGGGACACCGGGGAGCTGTTTTTT. As protein: CASSQLDRDTGELFF.

V gene TRBV14 combines with J gene TRBJ2-5; D remains unclear. Germline CDR1 is SGHDN and CDR2 is FVKESK. CDR3 length: 13 amino acids. Between the trimmed V and J ends, which lost 1 base and 7 bases, there was a span of 10 bases. The CDR3 nucleotides read TGTGCCAGCAGCCAAGGGCTAGACCCGACCCAGTACTTC. Encoded protein: CASSQGLDPTQYF.

V gene TRBV6-1 combines with J gene TRBJ1-3, with D hard to call. The CDR3 runs to 14 residues. Between the trimmed V and J ends, which lost 3 bases and 0 bases, there was a span of 6 bases. The germline V gene has CDR1 MNHNS and CDR2 SASEGT. This CDR3 reads CASSDRHSGNTIYF. For the CDR3, the DNA is TGTGCCAGCAGTGACAGGCACTCTGGAAACACCATATATTTT.

J is TRBJ1-6 and V is TRBV6-1; no reliable D call. CDR3 length equals 15 residues. The germline V gene has CDR1 MNHNS and CDR2 SASEGT. The V end lost 2 bases, the J end lost 6 bases, and 11 bases lay between the germline ends. Here the CDR3 DNA reads TGTGCCAGCAGTGAATTGGGCAGGCCTAATTCACCCCTCCACTTT. Translating it yields CASSELGRPNSPLHF.

J is TRBJ2-5 and V is TRBV11-2; no definite D call. Germline V gene sequence: CDR1 SGHAT, CDR2 FQNNGV. The CDR3 is 14 residues long. Trimming left V 2 bases short and J 2 bases short, with 9 bases between. CDR3 residues: CASSLNVLQETQYF. CDR3 nucleotide sequence: TGTGCCAGCAGCTTAAATGTTCTTCAAGAGACCCAGTACTTC.

In this sample, this clone turned up a few times. V is TRBV28 and J is TRBJ2-7; D is perhaps TRBD2 (6 bases). The germline V gene has CDR1 MDHEN and CDR2 SYDVKM. The CDR3 spans 15 residues. Trimming removed 7 bases at V and 6 bases at J, with 22 bases between. For the CDR3, the DNA is TGTGCCAGCACCGAGCGGGCCACCCGGTCTACCGAGCAGTACTTC. It translates to CASTERATRSTEQYF.

As concerns this clone: Other DNA sequences from this sample encode an identical CDR3 as well. The chain joins TRBV2 to TRBJ2-3, with TRBD1 as a possible D gene (5 bases). Trimming left V 5 bases short and J 0 bases short, with 9 bases between. The CDR3 is 14 residues long. The germline V gene encodes CDR1 SNHLY and CDR2 FYNNEI. The CDR3 reads CASSRTSSTDTQYF. The CDR3 DNA reads TGTGCCAGCAGTAGGACAAGTAGCACAGATACGCAGTATTTT.

V gene TRBV6-1 combines with J gene TRBJ2-2; 11 bases agree with TRBD1. The CDR3 contains 15 residues. CDR1 and CDR2 (germline): MNHNS, SASEGT. V lost 6 bases, J lost 5 bases, and 5 bases stayed unmatched. This CDR3 reads CASRTDRGRTGELFF. Written as DNA, the CDR3 is TGTGCCAGCAGAACGGACAGGGGGCGGACCGGGGAGCTGTTTTTT.

This clone was detected ten times or more. This chain joins TRBV30 and TRBJ1-1, with D tentatively TRBD1 (5 bases). From germline, CDR1 is GTSNPN and CDR2 SVGIG (reference sequence). This CDR3 has 14 residues. V lost 1 base and J lost 0, with 9 bases in between. The CDR3 reads CAWSDRGVNTEAFF. The CDR3 region has the DNA TGTGCCTGGAGTGATCGGGGGGTGAACACTGAAGCTTTCTTT.

The V call is TRBV19, the J call TRBJ2-2; D might be TRBD2 (7 bases). This CDR3 region has 15 residues. CDR1 is LNHDA and CDR2 is SQIVND in the germline V gene (reference sequence). V gave up 1 base and J gave up 5 bases, with 11 bases separating them. CDR3 in DNA: TGTGCCAGTAGTATAGTACAGGGAGGGACCGGGGAGCTGTTTTTT. It encodes CASSIVQGGTGELFF.

CDR3 nucleotide sequence: TGTGCCAGCAGCCAGACAGGTCGCTCACCCCTCCACTTT. Its protein product is CASSQTGRSPLHF. V and J are TRBV6-6 and TRBJ1-6, with D possibly being TRBD1 (6 bases). Germline V gives CDR1 MNHNY, CDR2 SVGAGI (reference sequence). V was shortened by 6 bases and J by 10 bases, with 13 bases between the two germline ends. The CDR3 totals 13 residues.

The genes are TRBV29-1 and TRBJ2-1; 10 nucleotides align to TRBD2. Trimming at V came to 6 bases and at J to 5 bases, leaving 10 bases not matched to a gene. The CDR3 runs to 15 residues. Germline assignment: CDR1 SQVTM and CDR2 ANQGSEA. In DNA, the CDR3 is TGCAGCGTGCGTGACCTAGCGGGGGTTAACAATGAGCAGTTCTTC. This sequence encodes CSVRDLAGVNNEQFF.

Note on this clone: At one boundary the junction diverges from the germline segment, which might be a read error. The chain uses TRBV28 and TRBJ1-2; D remains ambiguous. The CDR3 spans 17 residues. Germline V gives CDR1 MDHEN, CDR2 SYDVKM. CDR3 loop: CASSFSIDGTLYYGYPF. CDR3 in DNA: TGTGCCAGCAGTTTTTCTATAGACGGAACCCTTTACTATGGCTACCCCTTC.

This CDR3 is CASSSLAGTGNQPQHF. The CDR3 DNA sequence: TGTGCCAGCAGCTCGCTAGCCGGGACTGGAAATCAGCCCCAGCATTTT. This sequence joins TRBV5-5 and TRBJ1-5, with D perhaps TRBD1 (5 bases). CDR1 and CDR2 (germline): SGHKS, YYEKEE (reference sequence). CDR3 length equals 16 residues. V shed 3 bases and J shed 4 bases, with 17 bases lying between them.

The chain links TRBV6-5 to TRBJ1-4; D call uncertain. Trimming removed 6 bases from V and 1 base from J, with 9 bases in between. The CDR3 length is 14 residues. Germline CDR1 and CDR2: MNHEY and SVGAGI. DNA for the CDR3: TGTGCCAGCAGGCACGGAGGAACTAATGAAAAACTGTTTTTT. Translated: CASRHGGTNEKLFF.

To note about this clone: Additional DNA sequences in this sample encode the identical CDR3. V and J are TRBV6-5 and TRBJ2-7; 7 nucleotides match TRBD2. CDR1 MNHEY and CDR2 SVGAGI come from the germline V gene. V dropped 0 bases and J dropped 6; count of bases not matched to a gene: 5. CDR3 length: 14 residues. The CDR3 region has the DNA TGTGCCAGCAGTTACTCGAGCTCGGGGGGCGAGCAGTACTTC. It is translated as CASSYSSSGGEQYF.

This clone came up once. V gene TRBV6-1 combines with J gene TRBJ1-2; 9 nucleotides agree with TRBD1. J lost 6 bases, V lost 5 bases, and 7 bases had no gene match. The CDR3 length is 14 residues. Germline CDR1 MNHNS, CDR2 SASEGT. The DNA of the CDR3 is TGTGCCAGCAGTTGGGGACAGGGTAAGGATGGCTACACCTTC. This codes for CASSWGQGKDGYTF.

The V gene is TRBV19, the J gene TRBJ1-2; 8 nucleotides align to TRBD1. The CDR3 is 13 residues long. V shed 2 bases and J 6 bases; nucleotides not matched to a gene: 2. Germline CDR1 reads LNHDA; CDR2 reads SQIVND (reference sequence). DNA for the CDR3: TGTGCCAGTAGTATACAGGGGGCTGATGGCTACACCTTC. This encodes CASSIQGADGYTF.

The V and J genes are TRBV7-6 and TRBJ2-7; no clear D. Germline V gene lookup returns CDR1 SGHVS and CDR2 FNYEAQ. The CDR3 has 12 amino acids. Trimming pared 5 bases from V and 7 bases from J, leaving 12 bases between. The CDR3: CASSNQAREQYF. In nucleotides, the CDR3 is TGTGCCAGCAGCAACCAGGCGCGAGAGCAGTACTTC. Looking up the rest from reference TRBV7-6 and TRBJ2-7 gives the full variable domain: GAGVSQSPRYKVTKRGQDVALRCDPISGHVSLYWYRQALGQGPEFLTYFNYEAQQDKSGLPNDRFSAERPEGSISTLTIQRTEQRDSAMYRCASSNQAREQYFGPGTRLTVT.

The J gene is TRBJ2-7, the V gene TRBV5-1, with unresolved D. The V end was cut by 0 bases, the J end by 5 bases, with 6 bases between. Germline CDR1 SGHRS, CDR2 YFSETQ. The CDR3 consists of 12 residues. The CDR3 reads CASSLDLNEQYF. CDR3 DNA: TGCGCCAGCAGCTTGGATTTAAACGAGCAGTACTTC.

The count of this clone is one. The V and J genes are TRBV7-6 and TRBJ2-3; possibly TRBD2 for D (6 bases). Germline V lookup: CDR1 SGHVS, CDR2 FNYEAQ. The V gene lost 5 bases and the J gene lost 1 base, with 10 bases spanning the gap. CDR3 size: 14 residues. The CDR3 region is CASSVWGGTDTQYF. The CDR3 nucleotides are TGTGCCAGCAGCGTGTGGGGGGGCACAGATACGCAGTATTTT.

The V call is TRBV7-9, the J call TRBJ1-1; the D gene is possibly TRBD1 (6 bases). V was trimmed by 5 bases and J by 5 bases, leaving 15 bases between them. The CDR3 is 14 amino acids. Germline values: CDR1 SEHNR, CDR2 FQNEAQ (reference sequence). CDR3 coding DNA: TGTGCCAGCAGCGCCACAGGGATGAGTACTGAAGCTTTCTTT. Encoded protein: CASSATGMSTEAFF.